The 7 T cell receptor beta chains reported below all come from one sample, sequenced in a study of T cell responses to AZD1222 COVID-19 vaccine. Using immunoSEQ multiplex PCR, the repertoire was profiled, and TCRdb retains in-frame clones only, with some absent. The sample holds about 85,000 clones, about 91% seen once. Here the sequenced sample was peripheral blood, taken 28 days after the second AZD1222 dose. The receptors originated from an adult who received the AZD1222 COVID-19 vaccine.

The chain carries TRBV28 and TRBJ2-7; either TRBD1 or TRBD2 may fit D (5 bases each). Trimming stripped 3 bases from V and 7 bases from J, with 22 bases between. Germline V gene lookup returns CDR1 MDHEN and CDR2 SYDVKM. The CDR3 sequence is 16 residues long. CDR3 region: CASSLRSGPILREQYF. In DNA form, the CDR3 reads TGTGCCAGCAGTTTGAGGTCGGGACCTATCCTACGGGAGCAGTACTTC. The complete variable domain, with remaining parts taken from reference TRBV28 and TRBJ2-7, reads DVKVTQSSRYLVKRTGEKVFLECVQDMDHENMFWYRQDPGLGLRLIYFSYDVKMKEKGDIPEGYSVSREKKERFSLILESASTNQTSMYLCASSLRSGPILREQYFGPGTRLTVT.

This chain connects TRBV18 to TRBJ1-2, with D possibly TRBD1 on 5 matching bases. Germline V lookup: CDR1 KGHSH, CDR2 LQKENI. This CDR3 comprises 14 residues. The V end was cut by 2 bases, the J end by 0 bases, with 7 bases between. The CDR3 spells CASSPGAANYGYTF. The CDR3 bases are TGTGCCAGCTCACCAGGGGCAGCTAACTATGGCTACACCTTC.

The rearrangement uses TRBV5-1 and TRBJ1-4, with 8 bases aligning to TRBD1. Germline V gene data show CDR1 as SGHRS and CDR2 as YFSETQ. CDR3 length: 14 residues. Germline trimming cut 4 bases from V and 5 bases from J; bases unmatched to any gene: 4. CDR3 region: CASSPDRVNEKLFF. The CDR3 nucleotides are TGCGCCAGCAGCCCGGACAGGGTAAATGAAAAACTGTTTTTT.

J is TRBJ2-2 and V is TRBV27, with TRBD2 matching over 10 bases. The CDR3 has 16 residues. V trimming: 0 bases; J trimming: 7 bases; junction bases outside the gene matches: 5. Germline CDR1 and CDR2: MNHEY and SMNVEV (reference sequence). This CDR3 is CASSLSAGGPGGELFF. In DNA form, the CDR3 reads TGTGCCAGCAGTTTATCAGCGGGAGGGCCAGGCGGGGAGCTGTTTTTT.

The gene calls are TRBV3-1 (or the pseudogene TRBV3-2) and TRBJ2-7; D unresolved. Trimming removed 2 bases from V and 1 base from J, with 15 bases in between. From germline, CDR1 is LGHDT and CDR2 YNNKEL (reference sequence). The CDR3 has 16 residues. CDR3 in amino acids: CASSQRPGRVSYEQYF. CDR3 sequence (DNA): TGTGCCAGCAGCCAAAGGCCAGGAAGGGTATCCTACGAGCAGTACTTC.

This clone was detected a few times. J is TRBJ2-1 and V is TRBV29-1; D gene ambiguous. Trimming removed 4 bases from V and 5 bases from J, with 18 bases in between. The CDR3 is 15 amino acids. Germline V gives CDR1 SQVTM, CDR2 ANQGSEA. CDR3 nucleotides: TGCAGCGTTGGCCGGCCGTATTCGCCAAACAATGAGCAGTTCTTC. This encodes CSVGRPYSPNNEQFF.

The V gene is TRBV5-1, the J gene TRBJ2-5; possibly TRBD2 for D (6 bases). V lost 5 bases to trimming and J lost 2 bases, with 10 bases between them. Per the germline V gene, CDR1 is SGHRS and CDR2 is YFSETQ. This CDR3 has 13 residues. The CDR3 sequence: CASRWEAQETQYF. The DNA of the CDR3 is TGCGCCAGCAGGTGGGAGGCTCAAGAGACCCAGTACTTC.